Listed below are T cell receptor beta chains from one sample, sequenced in a study of cytomegalovirus exposure and HLA in healthy donors. The table came from immunoSEQ multiplex PCR; TCRdb's copy has only in-frame clones and leaves some out. Of over 130,000 clones in the sample, 88% were seen once. The sequencing sample was made of PBMCs. These receptors were collected from a woman aged 40 to 50 in good health and CMV-seronegative. The CDR3 runs from the conserved cysteine through the conserved F or W. The order of the fields is V gene, D gene, clone size, J gene, CDR3 protein, CDR3 DNA. D genes are given only for firm matches. Size is omitted from some rows. Given values are once, few, many or a class for expanded clones.

>TRBV7-2|TRBD2|.|TRBJ2-1
CASSTGTSGRFNEQFF
TGTGCCAGCAGCACAGGGACTAGCGGGAGGTTCAATGAGCAGTTCTTC
>TRBV27|TRBD2|.|TRBJ2-1
CASTSGSGSNEQFF
TGTGCCAGCACTAGCGGGAGCGGGAGCAATGAGCAGTTCTTC
>TRBV9|TRBD2|.|TRBJ2-3
CASRGTSDTQYF
TGTGCCAGCAGAGGGACTAGTGATACGCAGTATTTT
>TRBV6-5|TRBD1|.|TRBJ1-4
CASSYSTGGLEKLFF
TGTGCCAGCAGTTACTCGACAGGGGGTCTTGAAAAACTGTTTTTT
>TRBV7-9|.|.|TRBJ2-3
CASSPETGGADTQYF
TGTGCCAGCAGCCCTGAAACAGGGGGGGCAGATACGCAGTATTTT
>TRBV5-1|TRBD1|.|TRBJ1-1
CASSRLTGWLHTPTEAFF
TGCGCCAGCAGCCGATTGACAGGGTGGCTCCATACCCCCACTGAAGCTTTCTTT
>TRBV6-1|.|.|TRBJ2-2
CASSIGQKGELFF
TGTGCCAGCAGTATCGGACAAAAAGGGGAGCTGTTTTTT
>TRBV2|.|.|TRBJ1-2
CASNRDTNYGYTF
TGTGCCAGCAATCGGGACACTAACTATGGCTACACCTTC
>TRBV10-3|.|few|TRBJ1-2
CAISESIQGGYTF
TGTGCCATCAGTGAGTCGATACAGGGTGGCTACACCTTC
>TRBV6-5|TRBD2|once|TRBJ2-1
CASSYATSGRAGEQFF
TGTGCCAGCAGTTACGCGACTAGCGGGAGGGCGGGTGAGCAGTTCTTC
>TRBV11-2|.|.|TRBJ1-1
CASSPVAEADAFF
TGTGCCAGCAGCCCAGTAGCTGAGGCAGATGCTTTCTTT
>TRBV10-3|TRBD1|.|TRBJ1-3
CASQLGQGGNTIYF
TGTGCCAGCCAACTTGGACAGGGAGGAAACACCATATATTTT
>TRBV5-1|.|once|TRBJ2-1
CASSLRVSGDPWGSYNEQFF
TGCGCCAGCAGCTTGCGGGTTTCGGGGGACCCCTGGGGCTCCTACAATGAGCAGTTCTTC
>TRBV5-1|TRBD2|.|TRBJ2-5
CASSLIPLADQETQYF
TGCGCCAGCAGCTTAATACCACTAGCGGATCAAGAGACCCAGTACTTC
>TRBV7-9|TRBD1|.|TRBJ1-1
CSSSLDGQAHTEAFF
TGTTCCAGCAGCTTAGACGGACAGGCGCACACTGAAGCTTTCTTT
>TRBV5-1|TRBD2|.|TRBJ2-3
CASSLTSGATDTQYF
TGCGCCAGCAGCCTGACTAGCGGGGCCACAGATACGCAGTATTTT
>TRBV28|.|once|TRBJ1-6
CASSQRGSPLHF
TGTGCCAGCAGCCAAAGAGGTTCACCCCTCCACTTT
>TRBV5-8|TRBD1|.|TRBJ2-3
CASSLQGAGDTQYF
TGTGCCAGCAGCCTACAGGGGGCGGGGGATACGCAGTATTTT
>TRBV30|.|.|TRBJ2-3
CAWSVRQDTQYF
TGTGCCTGGAGTGTACGCCAGGATACGCAGTATTTT
>TRBV10-1|.|.|TRBJ2-3
CASSGTGPPAYTQYF
TGCGCCAGCAGTGGGACTGGGCCCCCCGCCTATACGCAGTATTTT
>TRBV2|TRBD1|.|TRBJ2-7
CASSVFPPQGALEQYF
TGTGCCAGCAGTGTGTTCCCCCCACAGGGGGCGCTCGAGCAGTACTTC
>TRBV6-1|TRBD1|.|TRBJ1-4
CASSAPGQGREKLFF
TGTGCCAGCAGTGCCCCGGGACAGGGTCGCGAAAAACTGTTTTTT
>TRBV28|TRBD1|.|TRBJ2-2
CAGGPGTGHGELFF
TGTGCCGGCGGCCCCGGGACAGGTCACGGGGAGCTGTTTTTT
>TRBV7-9|.|.|TRBJ2-1
CSSSAPKGEFF
TGTTCCAGCAGCGCCCCAAAGGGGGAGTTCTTC
>TRBV7-9|.|.|TRBJ2-5
CASSLARKTAQETQYF
TGTGCCAGCAGCTTAGCCCGAAAGACAGCTCAAGAGACCCAGTACTTC
>TRBV7-8|.|.|TRBJ1-5
CASSPGVHQPQHF
TGTGCCAGCAGCCCAGGCGTCCATCAGCCCCAGCATTTT
>TRBV5-4|.|few|TRBJ1-1
CASSFDSTEAFF
TGTGCCAGCAGTTTCGACAGCACTGAAGCTTTCTTT
>TRBV11-2|.|few|TRBJ2-7
CASSTGSSYEQYF
TGTGCCAGCAGCACAGGGAGCTCCTACGAGCAGTACTTC
>TRBV10-3|TRBD2|few|TRBJ2-7
CAISEFSGSSYEQYF
TGTGCCATCAGTGAGTTTAGCGGGAGCTCCTACGAGCAGTACTTC
>TRBV28|.|.|TRBJ2-7
CASTSPGTYSHEQYF
TGTGCCAGCACCTCGCCCGGGACATATAGTCACGAGCAGTACTTC
>TRBV9|TRBD2|.|TRBJ2-1
CASSPSLAGEQFF
TGTGCCAGCAGCCCATCATTAGCGGGTGAGCAGTTCTTC
>TRBV7-9|TRBD1|.|TRBJ2-6
CASSGGTGVVVTF
TGTGCCAGCAGCGGAGGGACAGGGGTCGTGGTGACTTTC
>TRBV5-6|.|.|TRBJ1-6
CASSRENNSPLHF
TGTGCCAGCAGCCGGGAGAATAATTCACCCCTCCACTTT
>TRBV5-1|.|.|TRBJ1-1
CASSHLSADEAFF
TGCGCCAGCAGCCACTTGAGTGCGGATGAAGCTTTCTTT
>TRBV28|.|.|TRBJ2-1
CASRGGDDEQFF
TGTGCCAGCAGGGGGGGTGACGATGAGCAGTTCTTC
>TRBV28|.|once|TRBJ1-2
CASSLSLYGYTF
TGTGCCAGCAGTTTGAGCCTCTATGGCTACACCTTC
>TRBV5-5|TRBD1|few|TRBJ1-5
CASSPTGAAIQPQHF
TGTGCCAGCAGCCCGACAGGGGCCGCTATTCAGCCCCAGCATTTT
>TRBV28|.|.|TRBJ1-2
CASRHTARQGKGYTF
TGTGCCAGCAGACACACCGCCCGGCAGGGAAAGGGCTACACCTTC
>TRBV30|.|.|TRBJ1-5
CAWSVGAGSNQPQHF
TGTGCCTGGAGTGTCGGGGCGGGGAGCAATCAGCCCCAGCATTTT
>TRBV30|.|.|TRBJ1-1
CAWSENGGRYTEAFF
TGTGCCTGGAGTGAGAACGGGGGGCGGTACACTGAAGCTTTCTTT
>TRBV28|TRBD2|.|TRBJ2-1
CASKLAGEYNEQFF
TGTGCCAGCAAACTAGCGGGGGAATACAATGAGCAGTTCTTC